The T cell receptor beta chain described here comes from a study of CD8+CD57+ T cells in acquired aplastic anemia. Patients selected for sequencing had displayed CD8+CD57+ cell expansion by flow cytometry. This clonotype has a handful of counts. Template material for TCR beta VDJ and CDR3 profiling consisted of genomic DNA. TCRdb re-called the reads with MiXCR, one entry per CDR3 protein. The data hold 300,000 or so distinct CDR3 sequences, with about three fifths observed a single time. V was trimmed by 0 bases and J by 5 bases, leaving 8 bases between them. Germline CDR1 is SGDLS and CDR2 is YYNGEE. The CDR3 extends over 13 amino acids.

This receptor was taken from a human donor with aplastic anemia. The chain carries TRBV9 and TRBJ2-5, with D unclear. Sequenced sample: sorted CD4+, CD8+, or CD8+CD57+ T cells (not recorded which) from PBMCs. CDR3 sequence (DNA): TGTGCCAGCAGCGTAGCTATGGCGGAGACCCAGTACTTC. Translating gives CASSVAMAETQYF.